This T cell receptor (beta chain) was documented in a study of early T cells in non-severe SARS-CoV-2 infection. Tagging with unique molecular identifiers was applied to individual cDNA molecules. From the 5' RACE reads, TCRdb called clonotypes with MiXCR, one entry per CDR3 protein. The repertoire holds about 84,000 distinct CDR3 sequences, with about 12% as singletons. Trimming left V 0 bases short and J 3 bases short, with 12 bases between. The CDR3 is made up of 15 amino acids. Germline V CDR1 and CDR2: DFQATT, SNEGSKA (reference sequence). The rearrangement joins TRBV20-1 to TRBJ2-4; D might be TRBD2 (6 bases). This TCR derives from an adult who was a healthcare worker with PCR-confirmed SARS-CoV-2 infection or an uninfected control (not recorded which). Sequenced input: whole blood. The CDR3 loop reads CSARDLAENKNIQYF. CDR3 nucleotide sequence: TGCAGTGCTAGAGACTTAGCGGAGAACAAAAACATTCAGTACTTC.